This is a list of T cell receptor beta chains from one sample in a study of CD4 T cells in relation to SARS-CoV-2 and coronaviruses. Sequencing was performed with immunoSEQ multiplex PCR; in TCRdb, only in-frame clones are kept and a portion is missing. In the table there are about 56,000 clones, about 91% of which are singletons. Material: naive CD4+ T cells from PBMCs. The origin of the receptors is an adult with COVID-19. CDR3s include the opening cysteine and the closing phenylalanine or tryptophan. Each record gives: V gene, clone size, D gene, J gene, CDR3 DNA, CDR3 protein. D genes are given only for firm matches. Clone sizes are given selectively: once, few, many, or a class where the clone is expanded.

v_gene: TRBV10-2
abundance: .
d_gene: .
j_gene: TRBJ2-7
CDR3nt: TGCGCCAGCTTAGCGGTCTCCTACGAGCAGTACTTC
CDR3aa: CASLAVSYEQYF

v_gene: TRBV27
abundance: .
d_gene: TRBD2
j_gene: TRBJ2-7
CDR3nt: TGTGCCAGCATCAGCGGGAGGGCCCCCGCCGAGCAGTACTTC
CDR3aa: CASISGRAPAEQYF

v_gene: TRBV12-3/TRBV12-4
abundance: once
d_gene: .
j_gene: TRBJ2-5
CDR3nt: TGTGCCAGCCTGGAGCGGGACCAAGAGACCCAGTACTTC
CDR3aa: CASLERDQETQYF

v_gene: TRBV3-1/TRBV3-2
abundance: .
d_gene: TRBD2
j_gene: TRBJ2-7
CDR3nt: TGTGCCAGCAGCCTCAATGGGGTAGCGGGAGGGCCTTATTATGAGCAGTACTTC
CDR3aa: CASSLNGVAGGPYYEQYF

v_gene: TRBV18
abundance: .
d_gene: .
j_gene: TRBJ1-1
CDR3nt: TGTGCCAGTGACAATTCCCTCACTGAAGCTTTCTTT
CDR3aa: CASDNSLTEAFF

v_gene: TRBV21-1
abundance: .
d_gene: .
j_gene: TRBJ1-1
CDR3nt: TGTGCCAGCAGCAAAGGAGGGCGGAACACTGAAGCTTTCTTT
CDR3aa: CASSKGGRNTEAFF

v_gene: TRBV5-6
abundance: .
d_gene: .
j_gene: TRBJ2-1
CDR3nt: TGTGCCAGCAGCCCATGGAGTATCTCCAATGAGCAGTTCTTC
CDR3aa: CASSPWSISNEQFF

v_gene: TRBV7-9
abundance: once
d_gene: .
j_gene: TRBJ2-2
CDR3nt: TGTGCCAGCAGCTTAGTGTCGGGAGCGGCCGGGGAGCTGTTTTTT
CDR3aa: CASSLVSGAAGELFF

v_gene: TRBV28
abundance: .
d_gene: TRBD1
j_gene: TRBJ2-7
CDR3nt: TGTGCCAGCAGTCCGGACAGGGACTCCTACGAGCAGTACTTC
CDR3aa: CASSPDRDSYEQYF

v_gene: TRBV7-3
abundance: .
d_gene: .
j_gene: TRBJ2-5
CDR3nt: TGTGCCAGCAGCTTAATGGGCCAAGAGACCCAGTACTTC
CDR3aa: CASSLMGQETQYF

v_gene: TRBV2
abundance: .
d_gene: TRBD1
j_gene: TRBJ1-6
CDR3nt: TGTGCCAGCAGTGATAGGGGGCTCAGAGAAAATTCACCCCTCCACTTT
CDR3aa: CASSDRGLRENSPLHF

v_gene: TRBV10-3
abundance: .
d_gene: TRBD1
j_gene: TRBJ2-7
CDR3nt: TGTGCCATCAGGGGGACAGTTGGTACGACCTACGAGCAGTACTTC
CDR3aa: CAIRGTVGTTYEQYF

v_gene: TRBV4-2
abundance: .
d_gene: .
j_gene: TRBJ2-3
CDR3nt: TGTGCCAGCAGCCATGGGAAACAGGGGAGGACAGATACGCAGTATTTT
CDR3aa: CASSHGKQGRTDTQYF

v_gene: TRBV28
abundance: .
d_gene: .
j_gene: TRBJ1-5
CDR3nt: TGTGCCAGCAGTCGAGGGGGGCCCCAGCATTTT
CDR3aa: CASSRGGPQHF

v_gene: TRBV7-2
abundance: .
d_gene: TRBD1
j_gene: TRBJ2-7
CDR3nt: TGTGCCAGCAGCCGAGACAGGGCCCGCGAGCAGTACTTC
CDR3aa: CASSRDRAREQYF

v_gene: TRBV6-6
abundance: .
d_gene: .
j_gene: TRBJ2-1
CDR3nt: TGTGCCAGCAGTTCGGGCCCCTACAATGAGCAGTTCTTC
CDR3aa: CASSSGPYNEQFF

v_gene: TRBV5-4
abundance: .
d_gene: TRBD2
j_gene: TRBJ2-7
CDR3nt: TGTGCCAGCAGCGTACTAGCGGACCCCTACGAGCAGTACTTC
CDR3aa: CASSVLADPYEQYF

v_gene: TRBV5-5
abundance: once
d_gene: .
j_gene: TRBJ2-7
CDR3nt: TGTGCCAGCAGCTTGTTCTCGGGAGTCTACGAGCAGTACTTC
CDR3aa: CASSLFSGVYEQYF

v_gene: TRBV4-3
abundance: .
d_gene: .
j_gene: TRBJ2-1
CDR3nt: TGCGCCAGCAGCCAAGAGGAAGACCCTTTTTGCCATGAGCAGTTCTTC
CDR3aa: CASSQEEDPFCHEQFF

v_gene: TRBV11-2
abundance: once
d_gene: .
j_gene: TRBJ2-2
CDR3nt: TGTGCCAGCAGCTTAGACCATATCACCGGGGAGCTGTTTTTT
CDR3aa: CASSLDHITGELFF

v_gene: TRBV5-1
abundance: .
d_gene: .
j_gene: TRBJ2-3
CDR3nt: TGCGCCAGCAGCTTGGCAACTTCCTTTAGCACAGATACGCAGTATTTT
CDR3aa: CASSLATSFSTDTQYF

v_gene: TRBV7-2
abundance: .
d_gene: .
j_gene: TRBJ2-7
CDR3nt: TGTGCCAGCAGCCCTTTAAGGAGCTCCTACGAGCAGTACTTC
CDR3aa: CASSPLRSSYEQYF

v_gene: TRBV7-9
abundance: .
d_gene: .
j_gene: TRBJ2-7
CDR3nt: TGTGCCAGCAGCTTAGTTGGGATCGGCGAGCAGTACTTC
CDR3aa: CASSLVGIGEQYF

v_gene: TRBV30
abundance: .
d_gene: TRBD2
j_gene: TRBJ2-7
CDR3nt: TGTGCCTGGAGCCCACGACTAGCGGGACGCGACGAGCAGTACTTC
CDR3aa: CAWSPRLAGRDEQYF

v_gene: TRBV7-6
abundance: .
d_gene: .
j_gene: TRBJ2-1
CDR3nt: TGTGCCAGCAGCTTTTCCCGAAGCAATGAGCAGTTCTTC
CDR3aa: CASSFSRSNEQFF

v_gene: TRBV6-5
abundance: few
d_gene: .
j_gene: TRBJ1-1
CDR3nt: TGTGCCAGCAGTTCTGGCAATATGAACACTGAAGCTTTCTTT
CDR3aa: CASSSGNMNTEAFF

v_gene: TRBV19
abundance: .
d_gene: .
j_gene: TRBJ2-7
CDR3nt: TGTGCCAGTGGGCCGGGACAAGCCTACGAGCAGTACTTC
CDR3aa: CASGPGQAYEQYF

v_gene: TRBV25-1
abundance: .
d_gene: TRBD1
j_gene: TRBJ1-1
CDR3nt: TGTGCCAGCCCAGCCCCGGGACAGCTGAACACTGAAGCTTTCTTT
CDR3aa: CASPAPGQLNTEAFF

v_gene: TRBV5-1
abundance: .
d_gene: .
j_gene: TRBJ2-5
CDR3nt: TGCGCCAGCAGCTTTTATGGGGGCGCGGGCCAAGAGACCCAGTACTTC
CDR3aa: CASSFYGGAGQETQYF

v_gene: TRBV3-1/TRBV3-2
abundance: .
d_gene: .
j_gene: TRBJ2-7
CDR3nt: TGTGCCAGCAGAGGACTACCCTTCTACGAGCAGTACTTC
CDR3aa: CASRGLPFYEQYF

v_gene: TRBV30
abundance: .
d_gene: .
j_gene: TRBJ2-3
CDR3nt: TGTGCCTGGAGTGCACAGAGAAAAGATACGCAGTATTTT
CDR3aa: CAWSAQRKDTQYF

v_gene: TRBV5-5
abundance: .
d_gene: TRBD2
j_gene: TRBJ2-1
CDR3nt: TGTGCCAGCAGCTTGGTAGCTAGCGGGAACCCGCGGGTTAGCAATGAGCAGTTCTTC
CDR3aa: CASSLVASGNPRVSNEQFF

v_gene: TRBV19
abundance: .
d_gene: .
j_gene: TRBJ1-3
CDR3nt: TGTGCCAGTAGTACGCAGGCCCGCTCTGGAAACACCATATATTTT
CDR3aa: CASSTQARSGNTIYF

v_gene: TRBV19
abundance: .
d_gene: .
j_gene: TRBJ2-3
CDR3nt: TGTGCCAGTAGTATAGGTATCACAGATACGCAGTATTTT
CDR3aa: CASSIGITDTQYF

v_gene: TRBV7-9
abundance: .
d_gene: .
j_gene: TRBJ2-5
CDR3nt: TGTGCCAGCAGCTCGACTACAGGGTGGTGGCACTTC
CDR3aa: CASSSTTGWWHF

v_gene: TRBV28
abundance: .
d_gene: TRBD1
j_gene: TRBJ1-4
CDR3nt: TGTGCCATAAAACAGGGGACTACTAATGAAAAACTGTTTTTT
CDR3aa: CAIKQGTTNEKLFF

v_gene: TRBV28
abundance: once
d_gene: .
j_gene: TRBJ2-3
CDR3nt: TGTGCCGGACAACAGCGGTACGTGGATACGCAGTATTTT
CDR3aa: CAGQQRYVDTQYF

v_gene: TRBV21-1
abundance: .
d_gene: .
j_gene: TRBJ2-3
CDR3nt: TGTGCCAGCAGCAAAAGTGGGAGAGGAGATACGCAGTATTTT
CDR3aa: CASSKSGRGDTQYF

v_gene: TRBV3-1/TRBV3-2
abundance: .
d_gene: .
j_gene: TRBJ2-2
CDR3nt: TGTGCCAGCAGGCTAGAGGCCCTTAACACCGGGGAGCTGTTTTTT
CDR3aa: CASRLEALNTGELFF

v_gene: TRBV6-5
abundance: once
d_gene: TRBD1
j_gene: TRBJ1-6
CDR3nt: TGTGCCAGCAGAAAAGGACAGGAAAATTCACCCCTCCACTTT
CDR3aa: CASRKGQENSPLHF

v_gene: TRBV6-2/TRBV6-3
abundance: .
d_gene: .
j_gene: TRBJ2-2
CDR3nt: TGTGCCAGCAGTAGTACAAACACCGGGGAGCTGTTTTTT
CDR3aa: CASSSTNTGELFF

v_gene: TRBV9
abundance: .
d_gene: TRBD2
j_gene: TRBJ2-3
CDR3nt: TGTGCCAGCAGCGTTAGCGGGAGAACAGATACGCAGTATTTT
CDR3aa: CASSVSGRTDTQYF

v_gene: TRBV28
abundance: .
d_gene: .
j_gene: TRBJ1-2
CDR3nt: TGTGCCAGCAGTTTCGGCTACTATGGCTACACCTTC
CDR3aa: CASSFGYYGYTF

v_gene: TRBV3-1/TRBV3-2
abundance: .
d_gene: .
j_gene: TRBJ2-1
CDR3nt: TGTGCCAGCAGCCATGTATCGGAGAACTACAATGAGCAGTTCTTC
CDR3aa: CASSHVSENYNEQFF

v_gene: TRBV9
abundance: .
d_gene: .
j_gene: TRBJ2-1
CDR3nt: TGTGCCAGCAGCGCCCGCTACAATGAGCAGTTCTTC
CDR3aa: CASSARYNEQFF

v_gene: TRBV18
abundance: .
d_gene: TRBD1
j_gene: TRBJ2-5
CDR3nt: TGTGCCAGCTCACGAAGGGGGCAACAAGAGACCCAGTACTTC
CDR3aa: CASSRRGQQETQYF

v_gene: TRBV6-2/TRBV6-3
abundance: .
d_gene: .
j_gene: TRBJ1-2
CDR3nt: TGTGCCAGCAGTTACTATGGATATGGCTACACCTTC
CDR3aa: CASSYYGYGYTF

v_gene: TRBV19
abundance: .
d_gene: TRBD2
j_gene: TRBJ2-7
CDR3nt: TGTGCCAGTAGTACGGGACGCCGAGCGGGAGTGGTCTACGAGCAGTACTTC
CDR3aa: CASSTGRRAGVVYEQYF